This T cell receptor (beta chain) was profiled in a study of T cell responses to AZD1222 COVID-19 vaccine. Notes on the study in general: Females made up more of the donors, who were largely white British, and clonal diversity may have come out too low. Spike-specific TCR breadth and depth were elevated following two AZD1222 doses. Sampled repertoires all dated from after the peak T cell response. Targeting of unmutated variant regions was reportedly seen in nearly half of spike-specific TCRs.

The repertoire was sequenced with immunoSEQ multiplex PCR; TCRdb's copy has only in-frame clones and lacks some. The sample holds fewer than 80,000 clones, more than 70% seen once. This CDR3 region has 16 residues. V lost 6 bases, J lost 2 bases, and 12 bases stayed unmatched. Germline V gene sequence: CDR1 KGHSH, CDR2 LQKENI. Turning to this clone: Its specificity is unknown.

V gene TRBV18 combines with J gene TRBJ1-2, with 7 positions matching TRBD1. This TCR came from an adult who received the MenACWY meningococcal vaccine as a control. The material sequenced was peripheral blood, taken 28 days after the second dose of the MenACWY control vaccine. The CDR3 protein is CASSLIEGARNYGYTF. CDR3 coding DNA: TGTGCCAGCTCGCTTATCGAGGGGGCAAGGAACTATGGCTACACCTTC. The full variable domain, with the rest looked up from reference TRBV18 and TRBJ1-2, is NAGVMQNPRHLVRRRGQEARLRCSPMKGHSHVYWYRQLPEEGLKFMVYLQKENIIDESGMPKERFSAEFPKEGPSILRIQQVVRGDSAAYFCASSLIEGARNYGYTFGSGTRLTVV.